The clone carrying this TCR beta chain has just a few counts. Its target is not known. The source of the sample is a study of vaccination and CD4 T cells after COVID-19. The Oncomine TCR Beta short-read assay sequenced DNA from cultured CD4+ T cells. TCRdb ran MiXCR on the PCR reads and lists one entry per CDR3 protein. The sample holds around 1,200 distinct CDR3 sequences, over 13% seen once. V lost 4 bases and J lost 1, with 17 bases in between. The CDR3 sequence is 16 residues long. From germline, CDR1 is MNHEY and CDR2 SVGEGT. This sample's treatment: approximately 9-day PBMC culture with coronavirus spike peptide pools or control peptides (ViraFEST assay). An unexposed donor provided the CD4+ T cells, which were collected before the COVID-19 pandemic (2011-2018).

The sample comprised CD4+ T cells from blood, cultured in vitro. The receptor's source is a human donor in good health. The chain joins TRBV6-2 or TRBV6-3 to TRBJ2-7; the D gene is possibly TRBD2 (5 bases). CDR3 region: CASSSLLGRSSYEQYF. The CDR3 nucleotides are TGTGCCAGCAGTTCCCTACTAGGGCGATCGTCCTACGAGCAGTACTTC.